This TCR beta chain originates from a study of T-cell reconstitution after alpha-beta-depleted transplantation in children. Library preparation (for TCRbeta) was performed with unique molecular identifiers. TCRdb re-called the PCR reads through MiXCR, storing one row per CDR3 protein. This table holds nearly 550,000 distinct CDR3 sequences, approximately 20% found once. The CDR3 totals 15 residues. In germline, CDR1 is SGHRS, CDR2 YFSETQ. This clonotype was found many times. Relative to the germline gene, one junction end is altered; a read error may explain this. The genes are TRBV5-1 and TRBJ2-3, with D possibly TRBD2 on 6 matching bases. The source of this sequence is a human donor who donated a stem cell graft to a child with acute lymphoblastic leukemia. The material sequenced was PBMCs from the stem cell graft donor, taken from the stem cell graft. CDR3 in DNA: TGTGCCAGCAGTTTAGTTGCGGGGAGCACAGATACGCAGTATTTT. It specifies CASSLVAGSTDTQYF.